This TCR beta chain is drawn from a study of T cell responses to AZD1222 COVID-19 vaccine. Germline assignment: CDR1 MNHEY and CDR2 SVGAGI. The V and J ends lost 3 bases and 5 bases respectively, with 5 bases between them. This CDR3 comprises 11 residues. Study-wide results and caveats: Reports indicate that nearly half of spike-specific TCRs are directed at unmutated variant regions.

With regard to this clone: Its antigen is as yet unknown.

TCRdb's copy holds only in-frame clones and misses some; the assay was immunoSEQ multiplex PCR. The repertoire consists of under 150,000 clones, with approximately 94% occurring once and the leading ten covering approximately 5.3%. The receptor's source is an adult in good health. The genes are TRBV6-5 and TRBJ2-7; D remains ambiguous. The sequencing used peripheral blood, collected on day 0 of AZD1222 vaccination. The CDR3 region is CASSYYHEQYF. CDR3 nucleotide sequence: TGTGCCAGCAGTTATTACCACGAGCAGTACTTC.